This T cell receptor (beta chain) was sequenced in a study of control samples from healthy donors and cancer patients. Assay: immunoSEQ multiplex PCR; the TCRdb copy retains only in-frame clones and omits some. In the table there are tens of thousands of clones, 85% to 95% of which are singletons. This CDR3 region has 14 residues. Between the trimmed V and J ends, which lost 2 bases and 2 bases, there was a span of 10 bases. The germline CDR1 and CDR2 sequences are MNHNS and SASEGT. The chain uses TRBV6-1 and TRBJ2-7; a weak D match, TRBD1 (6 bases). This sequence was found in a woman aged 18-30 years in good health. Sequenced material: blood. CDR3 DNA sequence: TGTGCCAGCAGTGAATGGGACATTACCTACGAGCAGTACTTC. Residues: CASSEWDITYEQYF.